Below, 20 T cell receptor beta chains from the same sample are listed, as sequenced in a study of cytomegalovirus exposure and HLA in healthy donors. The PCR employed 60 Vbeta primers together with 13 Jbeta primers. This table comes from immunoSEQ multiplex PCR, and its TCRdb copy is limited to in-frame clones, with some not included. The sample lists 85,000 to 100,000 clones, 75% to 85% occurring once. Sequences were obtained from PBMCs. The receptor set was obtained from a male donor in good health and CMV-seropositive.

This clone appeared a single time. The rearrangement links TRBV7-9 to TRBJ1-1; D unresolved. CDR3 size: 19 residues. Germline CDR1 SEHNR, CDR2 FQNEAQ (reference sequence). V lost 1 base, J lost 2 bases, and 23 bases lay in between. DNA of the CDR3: TGTGCCAGCAGCTTAGGAGGCTTGGCTGGTCGGCTGACTAACACTGAAGCTTTCTTT. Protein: CASSLGGLAGRLTNTEAFF.

The CDR3 spells CASSRIAGPTDEQFF. Here the CDR3 DNA reads TGTGCCAGCAGCCGGATAGCGGGACCTACGGATGAGCAGTTCTTC. The chain uses TRBV7-9 and TRBJ2-1, with TRBD2 matching over 8 bases. V gave up 5 bases and J gave up 8 bases; unmatched junction bases: 11. The CDR3 is 15 amino acids. The germline V gene encodes CDR1 SEHNR and CDR2 FQNEAQ (reference sequence).

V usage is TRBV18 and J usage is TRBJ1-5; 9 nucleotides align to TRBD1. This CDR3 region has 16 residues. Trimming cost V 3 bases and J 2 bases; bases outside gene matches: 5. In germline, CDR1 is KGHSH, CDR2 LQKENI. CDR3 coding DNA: TGTGCCAGCTCACCCGGGACAGGGTTGGGCAATCAGCCCCAGCATTTT. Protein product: CASSPGTGLGNQPQHF.

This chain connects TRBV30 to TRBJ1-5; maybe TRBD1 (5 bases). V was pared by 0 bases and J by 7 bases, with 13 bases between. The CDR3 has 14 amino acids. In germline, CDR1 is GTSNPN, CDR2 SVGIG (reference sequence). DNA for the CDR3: TGTGCCTGGAGTGTCGGGCAGGGTCGACAGCCCCAGCATTTT. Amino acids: CAWSVGQGRQPQHF.

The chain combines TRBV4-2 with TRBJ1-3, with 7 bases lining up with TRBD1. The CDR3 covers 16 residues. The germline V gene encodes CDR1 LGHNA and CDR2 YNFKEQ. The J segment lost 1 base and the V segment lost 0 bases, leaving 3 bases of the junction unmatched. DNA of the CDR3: TGTGCCAGCAGCCAAGAACAGGGGATATCTGGAAACACCATATATTTT. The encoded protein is CASSQEQGISGNTIYF.

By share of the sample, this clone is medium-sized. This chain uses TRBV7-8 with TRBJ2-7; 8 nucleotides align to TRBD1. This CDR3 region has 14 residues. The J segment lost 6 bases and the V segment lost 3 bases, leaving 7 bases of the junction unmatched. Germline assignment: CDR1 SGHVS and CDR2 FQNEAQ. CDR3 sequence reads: CASSLDQGASEQYF. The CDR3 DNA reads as TGTGCCAGCAGCTTGGACCAGGGGGCTTCCGAGCAGTACTTC.

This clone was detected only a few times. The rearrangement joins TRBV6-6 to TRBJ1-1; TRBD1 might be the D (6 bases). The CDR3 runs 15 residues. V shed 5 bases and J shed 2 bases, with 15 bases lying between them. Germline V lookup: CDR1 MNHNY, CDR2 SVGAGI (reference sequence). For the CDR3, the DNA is TGTGCCAGCAGTAGTGATCCCAGGGGTAACACTGAAGCTTTCTTT. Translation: CASSSDPRGNTEAFF.

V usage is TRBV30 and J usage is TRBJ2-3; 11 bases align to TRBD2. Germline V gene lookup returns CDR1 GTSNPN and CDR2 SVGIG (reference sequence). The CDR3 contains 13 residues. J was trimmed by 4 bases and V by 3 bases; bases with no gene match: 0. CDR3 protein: CAWRLAGADTQYF. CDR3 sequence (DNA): TGTGCCTGGAGACTAGCGGGAGCAGATACGCAGTATTTT.

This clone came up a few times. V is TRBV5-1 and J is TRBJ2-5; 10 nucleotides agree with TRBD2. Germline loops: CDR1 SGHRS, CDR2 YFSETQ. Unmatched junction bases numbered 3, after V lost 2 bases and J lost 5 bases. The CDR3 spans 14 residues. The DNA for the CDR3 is TGCGCCAGCAGCTTCGGGACTAGCGTGGAGACCCAGTACTTC. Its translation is CASSFGTSVETQYF.

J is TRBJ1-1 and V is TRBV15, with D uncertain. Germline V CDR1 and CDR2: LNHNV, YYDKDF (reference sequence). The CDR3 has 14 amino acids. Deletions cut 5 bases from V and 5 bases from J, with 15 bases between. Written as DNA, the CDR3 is TGTGCCACCAGCGGGCTCGGGGTCGGAACTGAAGCTTTCTTT. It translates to CATSGLGVGTEAFF.

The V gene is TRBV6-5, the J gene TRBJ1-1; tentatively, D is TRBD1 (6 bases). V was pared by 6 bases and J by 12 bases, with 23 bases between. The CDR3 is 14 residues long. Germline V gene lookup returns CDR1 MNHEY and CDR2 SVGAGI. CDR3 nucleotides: TGTGCCAGCAGACTACCCCTAGGGGGGGGCGAAACTTTCTTT. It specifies CASRLPLGGGETFF.

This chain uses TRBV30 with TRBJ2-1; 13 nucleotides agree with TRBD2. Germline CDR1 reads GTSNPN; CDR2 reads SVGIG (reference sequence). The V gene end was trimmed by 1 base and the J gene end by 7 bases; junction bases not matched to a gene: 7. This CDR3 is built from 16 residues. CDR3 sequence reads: CAWSAQLAGGRNEQFF. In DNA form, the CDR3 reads TGTGCCTGGAGTGCCCAACTAGCGGGGGGGCGGAATGAGCAGTTCTTC.

The CDR3 here is CASSPGGASNYGYTF. Here the CDR3 DNA reads TGTGCCAGCAGTCCCGGGGGAGCTTCTAACTATGGCTACACCTTC. This chain links TRBV6-5 with TRBJ1-2, with TRBD1 as a possible D gene (5 bases). Germline values: CDR1 MNHEY, CDR2 SVGAGI. The CDR3 runs 15 residues. V gave up 5 bases and J gave up 0 bases, with 13 bases separating them.

The CDR3 reads CASSLELAGGRETQYF. The CDR3 DNA reads as TGCGCCAGCAGCTTGGAGCTAGCGGGGGGGCGGGAGACCCAGTACTTC. J is TRBJ2-5 and V is TRBV5-1, with 12 bases lining up with TRBD2. CDR3 size: 16 residues. V shed 0 bases and J 5 bases; nucleotides not matched to a gene: 5. The V gene's germline CDR1 is SGHRS and CDR2 YFSETQ.

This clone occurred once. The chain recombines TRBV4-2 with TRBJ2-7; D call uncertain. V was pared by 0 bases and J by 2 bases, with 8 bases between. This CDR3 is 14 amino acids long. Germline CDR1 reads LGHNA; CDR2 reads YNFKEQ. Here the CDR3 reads CASSQDGPTYEQYF. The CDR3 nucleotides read TGTGCCAGCAGCCAAGATGGCCCAACCTACGAGCAGTACTTC.

In nucleotides, the CDR3 is TGTGCCAGCAGGACCGGCGGAACCGGGGAGCTGTTTTTT. Amino acids: CASRTGGTGELFF. This rearrangement joins TRBV9 to TRBJ2-2; D unclear. The CDR3 is made up of 13 amino acids. Germline V gene data show CDR1 as SGDLS and CDR2 as YYNGEE. The V end was cut by 5 bases, the J end by 5 bases, with 10 bases between.

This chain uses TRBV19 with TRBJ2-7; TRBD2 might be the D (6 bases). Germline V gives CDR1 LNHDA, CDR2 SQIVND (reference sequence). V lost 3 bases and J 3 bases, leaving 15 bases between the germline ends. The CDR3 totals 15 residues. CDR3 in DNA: TGTGCCAGTAGTATGCAGGGACTTTCCGTCTACGAGCAGTACTTC. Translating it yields CASSMQGLSVYEQYF.

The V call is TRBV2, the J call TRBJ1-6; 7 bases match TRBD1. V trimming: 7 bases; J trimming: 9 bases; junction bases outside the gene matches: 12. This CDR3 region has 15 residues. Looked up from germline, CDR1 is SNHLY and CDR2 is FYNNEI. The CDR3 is CASKTNRGEGSPLHF. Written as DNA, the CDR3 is TGTGCCAGCAAGACCAACAGGGGAGAGGGTTCACCCCTCCACTTT.

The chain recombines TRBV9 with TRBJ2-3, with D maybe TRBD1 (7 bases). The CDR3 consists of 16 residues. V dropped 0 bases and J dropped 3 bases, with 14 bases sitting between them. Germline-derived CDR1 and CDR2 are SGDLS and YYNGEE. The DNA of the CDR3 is TGTGCCAGCAGCGTAGGGTCAGGGGGGAGGACAGATACGCAGTATTTT. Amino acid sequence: CASSVGSGGRTDTQYF. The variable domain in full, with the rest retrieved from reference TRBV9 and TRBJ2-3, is DSGVTQTPKHLITATGQRVTLRCSPRSGDLSVYWYQQSLDQGLQFLIQYYNGEERAKGNILERFSAQQFPDLHSELNLSSLELGDSALYFCASSVGSGGRTDTQYFGPGTRLTVL.

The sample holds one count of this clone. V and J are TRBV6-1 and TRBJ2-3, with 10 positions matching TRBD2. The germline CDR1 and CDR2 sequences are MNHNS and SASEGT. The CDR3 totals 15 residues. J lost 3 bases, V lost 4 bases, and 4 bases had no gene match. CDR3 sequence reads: CASSATSGTTDTQYF. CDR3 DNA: TGTGCCAGCAGTGCTACTAGCGGGACTACAGATACGCAGTATTTT.